This T cell receptor beta chain was recovered during a study of cytomegalovirus exposure and HLA in healthy donors. Study observations and caveats: A few chains tied to CMV proved CMV antigen-specific in vitro. Reported results showed that the classifier diagnosed cytomegalovirus status with high specificity and sensitivity. TCR beta chains associated with HLA were, in a later analysis, more clonally expanded than equally common others.

Trimming at V came to 5 bases and at J to 0 bases, leaving 6 bases not matched to a gene. This CDR3 is built from 16 residues. From germline, CDR1 is SGHAT and CDR2 FQNNGV. At sampling all donors were nominally healthy, likely with unrecorded immune exposures. The study ran its PCR with 60 Vbeta and 13 Jbeta primers. TCRdb's copy holds only in-frame clones and misses some; the assay was immunoSEQ multiplex PCR. This sample has approximately 110,000 clones, with 60% to 80% found just once. Concerning this clone: Its antigen is undetermined.

The chain joins TRBV11-2 to TRBJ2-3; TRBD2 agrees at 9 bases. The origin of this receptor is a man over 45 in good health and CMV-seropositive. Sequencing was carried out using PBMCs. CDR3 coding DNA: TGTGCCAGCAGCGCAGTTAGCGGGAGCAGCACAGATACGCAGTATTTT. The encoded protein is CASSAVSGSSTDTQYF.